This T cell receptor beta chain was profiled in a study of response to subunit inactivated influenza vaccine. Study findings and constraints: The authors put forward the suggestion that each seasonal influenza vaccination may bring in only a limited number of new T cells.

TCRdb analysed the RT-PCR reads with MiXCR anew, one entry per CDR3 protein. Here the sample spans around 570,000 distinct CDR3 sequences, roughly 8.2% being singletons. Trimming took off 3 bases at V and 0 bases at J, with 9 bases between the two ends. Germline lookup yields CDR1 DFQATT and CDR2 SNEGSKA (reference sequence). This CDR3 region has 14 residues. At least ten counts were recorded for this clonotype. Its antigen is still unknown. The chain combines TRBV20-1 with TRBJ2-1; D is perhaps TRBD1 (5 bases). The sample was PBMCs from blood, taken less than 30 months after vaccination. The clonotype originates from a man between 50 and 69 years old who received an inactivated influenza vaccine. The CDR3 DNA is TGCAGTGCTAGTACCCAGGGCTCCTACAATGAGCAGTTCTTC. Protein product: CSASTQGSYNEQFF.